This is a list of T cell receptor beta chains from one sample in a study of blood T cell repertoires in COVID-19. Only in-frame clones appear in the TCRdb table, and some are missing; sequencing was by immunoSEQ multiplex PCR. The sample holds 300,000 to 400,000 clones; around nine tenths are singletons and the top ten take 0.97%. The sequencing sample was made of PBMCs or T cells enriched from blood (not recorded which). The receptors shown here come from a woman under 40 with acute COVID-19. Each CDR3 is given with its conserved first and last residue. The D gene is left open where the match is weak. Not all rows give a size; the values are once, few, many and, for expanded clones, a class.

clone_size d_call j_call v_call cdr3_aa cdr3_nt
- - TRBJ1-5 TRBV25-1 CASSENLTHSNQPQHF TGTGCCAGCAGTGAGAACCTCACTCATAGCAATCAGCCCCAGCATTTT
- - TRBJ2-2 TRBV24-1 CATSDLLTGLGNTGELFF TGTGCCACCAGTGATTTACTTACGGGTTTAGGGAACACCGGGGAGCTGTTTTTT
once TRBD1 TRBJ2-1 TRBV6-5 CASSQDRANEQFF TGTGCCAGCAGTCAGGACAGGGCCAATGAGCAGTTCTTC
- TRBD1 TRBJ1-4 TRBV9 CASSDRGIPNEKLFF TGTGCCAGCAGCGACAGGGGGATACCTAATGAAAAACTGTTTTTT
- TRBD1 TRBJ1-2 TRBV9 CASSTTVDRVYGYTF TGTGCCAGCAGCACAACAGTCGACAGGGTTTATGGCTACACCTTC
- - TRBJ1-2 TRBV5-1 CASSLALGHQTGYTF TGCGCCAGCAGCTTGGCCCTGGGACATCAAACTGGCTACACCTTC
- TRBD2 TRBJ2-3 TRBV18 CASSPQLAGGVSTDTQYF TGTGCCAGCTCACCACAGCTAGCGGGGGGAGTTTCGACAGATACGCAGTATTTT
- TRBD1 TRBJ2-2 TRBV6-5 CASPGDRDTGELFF TGTGCCAGCCCCGGGGACAGGGACACCGGGGAGCTGTTTTTT
- - TRBJ2-7 TRBV5-1 CASSDRLSSYEQYF TGCGCCAGCAGTGACAGGTTGAGCTCCTACGAGCAGTACTTC
- - TRBJ2-7 TRBV7-9 CASSLGDNSYEQYF TGTGCCAGCAGCTTAGGGGACAACTCCTACGAGCAGTACTTC
- - TRBJ1-5 TRBV29-1 CSVRVGVVEPQHF TGCAGCGTTAGGGTCGGGGTTGTAGAGCCCCAGCATTTT
- - TRBJ1-2 TRBV6-5 CASTGSGNYGYTF TGTGCCAGCACCGGATCGGGTAACTATGGCTACACCTTC
once TRBD2 TRBJ2-1 TRBV11-3 CASSLLAGVNNEQFF TGTGCCAGCAGCTTATTGGCGGGGGTAAACAATGAGCAGTTCTTC
few - TRBJ2-1 TRBV7-3 CASSLTVNNEQFF TGTGCCAGCAGCTTGACTGTTAACAATGAGCAGTTCTTC
- TRBD1 TRBJ1-3 TRBV11-2 CASSLQGASGNTIYF TGTGCCAGCAGCCTACAGGGGGCATCTGGAAACACCATATATTTT
- - TRBJ1-2 TRBV19 CASTPSAGNLQYGYTF TGTGCCAGTACCCCCTCGGCAGGGAATCTTCAATATGGCTACACCTTC
- TRBD1 TRBJ1-2 TRBV27 CASRRDSQYGYTF TGTGCCAGCAGGAGGGACAGCCAATATGGCTACACCTTC
- - TRBJ2-7 TRBV5-1 CASSQDTTPLGEQYF TGCGCCAGCAGCCAGGACACCACCCCCCTGGGGGAGCAGTACTTC
- - TRBJ2-3 TRBV5-1 CASSLMQRGSTDTQYF TGCGCCAGCAGCTTGATGCAACGGGGAAGCACAGATACGCAGTATTTT
- TRBD1 TRBJ1-3 TRBV28 CASSSRQGWGNTIYF TGTGCCAGCAGTTCCAGACAGGGGTGGGGAAACACCATATATTTT
- TRBD1 TRBJ1-1 TRBV10-3 CAISGGQGDTEAFF TGTGCCATCAGTGGAGGACAGGGGGACACTGAAGCTTTCTTT
- - TRBJ1-2 TRBV29-1 CSVTTRDYGYTF TGCAGCGTTACGACGAGGGACTATGGCTACACCTTC
- TRBD1 TRBJ2-3 TRBV27 CASSFTGVVTDTQYF TGTGCCAGCAGTTTTACAGGGGTGGTCACAGATACGCAGTATTTT